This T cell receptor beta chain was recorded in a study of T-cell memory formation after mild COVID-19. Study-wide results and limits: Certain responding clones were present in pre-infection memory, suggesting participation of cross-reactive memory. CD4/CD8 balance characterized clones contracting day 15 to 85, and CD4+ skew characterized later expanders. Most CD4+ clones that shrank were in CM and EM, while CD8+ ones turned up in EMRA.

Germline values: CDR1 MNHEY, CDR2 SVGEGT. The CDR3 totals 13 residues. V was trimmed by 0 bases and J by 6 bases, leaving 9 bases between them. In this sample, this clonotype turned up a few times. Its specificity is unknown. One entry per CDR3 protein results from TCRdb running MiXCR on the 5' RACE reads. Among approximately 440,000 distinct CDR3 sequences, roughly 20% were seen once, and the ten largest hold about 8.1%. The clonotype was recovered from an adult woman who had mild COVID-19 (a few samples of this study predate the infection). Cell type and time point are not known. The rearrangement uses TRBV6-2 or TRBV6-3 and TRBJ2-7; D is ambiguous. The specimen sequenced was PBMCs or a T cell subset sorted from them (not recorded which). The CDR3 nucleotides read TGTGCCAGCAGTTACTCGACTGGGGTCGAGCAGTACTTC. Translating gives CASSYSTGVEQYF.